This TCR beta chain emerged from a study of graft-versus-host responses after intestinal transplantation (dated by TCRdb to about 2021). The study in broad terms: Multivisceral, liver-intestinal, or isolated intestinal transplants were received by the recipients. Anti-thymocyte globulin induction was given to all recipients, followed by maintenance tacrolimus and steroids for two to four years. After intestinal transplantation, graft-versus-host and host-versus-graft alloreactive T cell clones in the graft, circulation and bone marrow were tracked using bulk TCR-beta CDR3 sequencing. Alloreactive clones were identified by sequencing pre-transplant mixed lymphocyte reaction products and comparing them with unstimulated pre-transplant donor and recipient T cells. A cohort of roughly 25 intestinal transplant recipients, including one retransplant, was enrolled, and a few patients lacking pretransplant specimens were excluded. A peak of at least 4% donor T cells among recipient peripheral blood mononuclear cells was the definition used for donor T cell macrochimerism. Samples from a few later patients were sequenced in-house on an Illumina MiSeq with MiXCR processing rather than by the commercial service. General study outcomes and caveats: Peak levels of circulating GvH clones were associated with declines in HvG clones early after transplant. GvH clones were detected in recipient bone marrow, and some of these GvH clones were observed earlier in ileal mucosa or blood, consistent with an intestinal mucosal origin. Patients with donor T cell macrochimerism had high GvH to HvG T cell clonal ratios in their allografts. The conclusions were limited by the relatively low number and heterogeneity of the intestinal transplant patients.

Library preparation employed the immunoSEQ multiplex PCR assay. High-throughput TCR-beta CDR3 sequencing of genomic DNA from most patients was performed by Adaptive Biotechnologies. Processing in the source paper ran as follows. Adaptive's ImmunoSEQ software supplied the TCR sequencing data for around 17 patients, while MiXCR and VDJtools were used to process a few other patients. CDR3 nucleotide sequences shared between donor and recipient were removed because their origin could not be assigned. To count as alloreactive, a clone needed at least 2-fold expansion over unstimulated cells and a minimum CFSE-low frequency of 0.002% (template counts) or 0.001% (read counts). Clones were considered mappable if detected in sequenced pre-transplant spleen, lymph node, or MLR CFSE-low populations of the donor or recipient. Cumulative frequency of alloreactive clones was calculated as a percentage of all sequences weighted by copy number. TCRdb limited this immuneACCESS table to in-frame rearrangements with V and J called. A share of clones is missing; checked studies link under half to unresolved V genes, and the rest is unexplained. Clonal size and the V and J genes are those of that table, whereas D and trimming came from the DNA. The sample data list 22,000 or so clones, and around three quarters of these were observed just once. Of the sample, 3% falls within the top ten clones.

To isolate intraepithelial and lamina propria lymphocytes from graft specimens, dithiothreitol, EDTA incubations and collagenase D digestion were used. Bulk TCR-beta sequencing was performed on serial intestinal graft biopsy specimens collected as late as 600 days after transplant. In the case of this clone: Its antigen specificity is not known. Base qualities are not at hand, and no much larger clone is one base apart.

This receptor was obtained from a human patient who received an intestinal transplant, so some T cells may come from the graft donor. The source was ileum tissue, collected 12 days after intestinal transplant.

At the DNA level, the sequence is TGTGCCAGCAGTTACGGGGCAGGTCTGGGGAACACTGAAGCTTTCTTT. The resulting protein is CASSYGAGLGNTEAFF. The sequence links TRBV6-5 to TRBJ1-1; TRBD1 is possibly the D segment (5 matching bases). From cysteine to phenylalanine, the CDR3 is 16 amino acids long. Only CDR3 DNA remains: 48 bases, in frame from the first base. CDR1 is given as MNHEY and CDR2 as SVGAGI, both from the germline V gene. The trim is 2 bases for V and 1 base for J, with a gap of 14 bases between the germline ends.